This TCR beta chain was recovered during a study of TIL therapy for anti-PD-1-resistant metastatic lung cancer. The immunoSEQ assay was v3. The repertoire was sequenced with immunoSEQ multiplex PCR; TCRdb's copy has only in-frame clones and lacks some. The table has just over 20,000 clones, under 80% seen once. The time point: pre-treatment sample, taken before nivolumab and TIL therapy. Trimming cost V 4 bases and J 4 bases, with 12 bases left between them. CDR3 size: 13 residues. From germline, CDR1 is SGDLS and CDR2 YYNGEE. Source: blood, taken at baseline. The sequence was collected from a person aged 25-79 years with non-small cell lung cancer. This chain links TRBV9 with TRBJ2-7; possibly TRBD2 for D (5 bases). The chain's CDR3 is CASSPWGVYEQYF. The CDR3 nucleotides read TGTGCCAGCAGCCCCTGGGGAGTGTACGAGCAGTACTTC. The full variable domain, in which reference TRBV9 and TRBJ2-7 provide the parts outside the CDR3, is DSGVTQTPKHLITATGQRVTLRCSPRSGDLSVYWYQQSLDQGLQFLIQYYNGEERAKGNILERFSAQQFPDLHSELNLSSLELGDSALYFCASSPWGVYEQYFGPGTRLTVT.